A selection of T cell receptor beta chains follows, all from one sample in a study of blood T cell repertoires in COVID-19. The assay was immunoSEQ multiplex PCR, and TCRdb's table has in-frame clones only and misses some. The repertoire holds around 57,000 clones, with roughly 91% as singletons. Sequencing was done on a sample of peripheral blood. These TCRs come from a man aged 45 to 65 with active COVID-19. The CDR3 runs from the conserved cysteine through the conserved F or W. The order of the fields is clone size, J gene, V gene, D gene, CDR3 DNA, CDR3 protein. D genes are given only for firm matches. A row's size may be missing; if present it is once, few, many or a size class.

>few|TRBJ2-2|TRBV28|TRBD1
TGTGCCAGCAAGACAGGGTATAAAGCCGGGGAGCTGTTTTTT
CASKTGYKAGELFF
>NA|TRBJ2-3|TRBV28|TRBD2
TGTGCCAGCAGTTTCTCTACTAGCGTAGATACGCAGTATTTT
CASSFSTSVDTQYF
>NA|TRBJ1-1|TRBV10-3|NA
TGTGCCATCAGTGAACAACAGGCCCTGGGCACTGAAGCTTTCTTT
CAISEQQALGTEAFF
>NA|TRBJ2-7|TRBV19|TRBD1
TGTGCCAGTAGTATAGCCTCGGGACAGGGCTACGAGCAGTACTTC
CASSIASGQGYEQYF
>NA|TRBJ2-5|TRBV15|TRBD2
TGTGCCACCAGCAGAGATGACCCTAGCGGGAGGGCCAGGGTACAAGAGACCCAGTACTTC
CATSRDDPSGRARVQETQYF
>NA|TRBJ1-1|TRBV7-2|NA
TGTGCCAGCAGCGTCAGCGGGACGCGCGACACTGAAGCTTTCTTT
CASSVSGTRDTEAFF
>NA|TRBJ1-3|TRBV28|TRBD1
TGTGCCAGCAGCTTCAGGGGGGCCTCTGGAAACACCATATATTTT
CASSFRGASGNTIYF
>NA|TRBJ1-1|TRBV7-3|NA
TGTGCCAGCAGCTTAATCGGTACAGGGGCTTTCTTT
CASSLIGTGAFF
>NA|TRBJ1-3|TRBV5-6|NA
TGTGCCAGCAGATCACTCGACAGGTTGAGCTCTGGAAACACCATATATTTT
CASRSLDRLSSGNTIYF
>NA|TRBJ2-7|TRBV24-1|NA
TGTGCCACCAGTGACGCGGGAAGACGCTACGAGCAGTACTTC
CATSDAGRRYEQYF
>few|TRBJ1-2|TRBV21-1|NA
TGTGCCAGCAGCCTTAACACAGGTGGCTACACCTTC
CASSLNTGGYTF
>NA|TRBJ2-7|TRBV28|TRBD2
TGTGCCAGCAGCGGGACTAGCGGGGTATACGAGCAGTACTTC
CASSGTSGVYEQYF
>NA|TRBJ2-7|TRBV5-4|NA
TGTGCCAGCAGCTCCGGACAGAATACCTACGAGCAGTACTTC
CASSSGQNTYEQYF
>once|TRBJ1-2|TRBV7-9|TRBD1
TGTGCCAGCAGCTTAGGACAGGGGGCGAGTGGCTACACCTTC
CASSLGQGASGYTF
>NA|TRBJ2-7|TRBV4-1|TRBD1
TGCGCCAGCAGCCAAGATGGGGGACAGGGGACCTACGAGCAGTACTTC
CASSQDGGQGTYEQYF
>NA|TRBJ2-7|TRBV7-2|NA
TGTGCCAGCAGCTTAGCGCGGGTTTACGAGCAGTACTTC
CASSLARVYEQYF
>NA|TRBJ1-5|TRBV6-1|NA
TGTGCCAGCAGTGAGGCCTACGGGGCGGGAAGCAATCAGCCCCAGCATTTT
CASSEAYGAGSNQPQHF
>once|TRBJ2-3|TRBV9|TRBD2
TGTGCCAGCAGCGTAGGTGGTAGCGGGAGGTTCGGGACAGATACGCAGTATTTT
CASSVGGSGRFGTDTQYF
>NA|TRBJ1-5|TRBV3-1/TRBV3-2|TRBD1
TGTGCCAGCAGCCGACAGGGATACAATCAGCCCCAGCATTTT
CASSRQGYNQPQHF
>NA|TRBJ2-3|TRBV7-3|TRBD2
TGTGCCAGCAGCTTGGGCGTGACTAGCGGGAGGGCTAAAGATACGCAGTATTTT
CASSLGVTSGRAKDTQYF
>NA|TRBJ2-3|TRBV24-1|NA
TGTGCCACCAGTGATTTGGCGGGGAAAGGGGATACGCAGTATTTT
CATSDLAGKGDTQYF
>NA|TRBJ1-5|TRBV10-3|NA
TGTGCCATCAGTGATCGGCAGGGGCGGCAGCCCCAGCATTTT
CAISDRQGRQPQHF
>NA|TRBJ2-5|TRBV6-2/TRBV6-3|NA
TGTGCCAGCAGTTACCGCAGGGATGAGACCCAGTACTTC
CASSYRRDETQYF
>NA|TRBJ1-5|TRBV6-4|NA
TGTGCCAGCGACAACCGGGGGGGGCCTAGCAATCAGCCCCAGCATTTT
CASDNRGGPSNQPQHF
>NA|TRBJ2-3|TRBV7-3|TRBD2
TGTGCCAGCAGCTCGACTAGCGGGGGGGCGACAGATACGCAGTATTTT
CASSSTSGGATDTQYF
>NA|TRBJ2-7|TRBV7-8|NA
TGTGCCAGCAGCCGAGGAGCGCGAGCGGAACTTTACGAGCAGTACTTC
CASSRGARAELYEQYF
>NA|TRBJ2-5|TRBV5-1|TRBD2
TGCGCCAGCAGCCAGGGGACTAGCGCTAGCCCACGGGAGACCCAGTACTTC
CASSQGTSASPRETQYF
>NA|TRBJ2-2|TRBV11-2|NA
TGTGCCAGCAGCTTATCTAGCGTTGGCGGGGAGCTGTTTTTT
CASSLSSVGGELFF
>NA|TRBJ2-3|TRBV19|TRBD2
TGTGCCAGTAGTGTTAGCGGGGGGGCTGGAGATACGCAGTATTTT
CASSVSGGAGDTQYF
>few|TRBJ1-1|TRBV19|TRBD1
TGTGCCAGTAGTCCCGACAGGGGGCAGGACACTGAAGCTTTCTTT
CASSPDRGQDTEAFF
>NA|TRBJ2-2|TRBV11-2|NA
TGTGCCACGTCGGGAGCTCCGGACACCGGGGAGCTGTTTTTT
CATSGAPDTGELFF
>NA|TRBJ1-5|TRBV4-3|NA
TGCGCCAGCAGCCAAGATTCCCAGGGCAATCAGCCCCAGCATTTT
CASSQDSQGNQPQHF
>NA|TRBJ2-7|TRBV6-1|TRBD1
TGTGCCAGCAGTGAAGGACAGGGGAGTTACGAGCAGTACTTC
CASSEGQGSYEQYF